This TCR beta chain was sequenced for a study of Graves' ophthalmopathy and Graves' hyperthyroidism. Study conclusions and caveats: Stable hyperthyroidism and ophthalmopathy were told apart by a 13-signature model, which achieved about 88% sensitivity and just over 80% specificity. Blood also contained most of the expanded thyroid clonotypes above 0.001 frequency.

V lost 4 bases to trimming and J lost 0 bases, with 15 bases between them. Germline V gives CDR1 SEHNR, CDR2 FQNEAQ (reference sequence). The CDR3 is made up of 16 amino acids. Notes on this clonotype: Its antigen is not known.

RNA transcripts were the template, and TCR beta CDR3 regions were amplified from them. HTBI-primed RT-PCR formed the first round, and a multiplex PCR formed the second. TCRdb reprocessed the multiplex PCR reads with MiXCR, giving one entry per CDR3 protein. The data show hundreds of thousands of distinct CDR3 sequences, with about two fifths seen just once and 3% to 4% held by the top ten. The gene calls are TRBV7-9 and TRBJ1-2, with unresolved D. Sequenced input: peripheral blood. The receptor was isolated from an adult man with Graves' ophthalmopathy. Here the CDR3 DNA reads TGTGCCAGCAGCTCAAGACAAGACACGTCTAACTATGGCTACACCTTC. Its protein product is CASSSRQDTSNYGYTF. The full variable domain, rest sourced from reference TRBV7-9 and TRBJ1-2, is DTGVSQNPRHKITKRGQNVTFRCDPISEHNRLYWYRQTLGQGPEFLTYFQNEAQLEKSRLLSDRFSAERPKGSFSTLEIQRTEQGDSAMYLCASSSRQDTSNYGYTFGSGTRLTVV.